The source of this TCR beta chain is a study of blood T cells in healthy people across ages (dated by TCRdb to between 2015 and 2016). Describing the broader study: In model experiments, roughly one uniquely barcoded TCR beta cDNA molecule per two T cells was captured by template switching. To track age-related changes in TCR beta repertoire diversity, the study relied on deep sequencing normalized with unique cDNA molecular identifiers. The donors were divided into four age groups: young (average roughly 17 years), middle-aged (roughly 42), aged (about 62) and long-lived (nearly 85). Donors of different ages were randomly distributed across sequencing lanes to avoid experimental bias. Two additional independent replicas of 1 million unique cDNA reads from the same blood draw were analyzed for two donors (one aged 18 to 30 and one aged 80 or older). Here is what the overall study found, with its caveats: Because profiling used bulk unsorted PBMCs, naive and antigen-experienced compartments could not be compared conclusively. Because the CMV infection status of the donors was unknown, age-related changes in expanded clonotypes may potentially have been confounded. Observed TCR beta diversity per million T cells fell roughly linearly with age, and a significant reduction was already apparent by age around 40. Compared with the aged group, the long-lived group had more naive CD4+ T cells, fewer expanded clones and increased TCR diversity, a pattern suggesting age selection. A strong correlation was found between observed TCR beta diversity and the percentage of naive T cells measured by flow cytometry. Total diversity estimates from one million sequenced T cells were considered lower bounds and underestimates.

This clonotype was seen more than once but under ten times. Its cognate antigen has yet to be identified. Nothing much larger sits one base from this clone, and base qualities are not available. The roughly 39 donors, aged about 6 to 100 years, were systemically healthy Caucasian individuals from Russia. Each donor gave ten milliliters of peripheral blood, drawn into EDTA-treated Vacutainer tubes. PBMCs were isolated by Ficoll-Paque density-gradient centrifugation, with at least 6 million obtained per sample. Total RNA, at least 5 micrograms per sample, was extracted from PBMCs with Trizol reagent. For every donor, flow cytometry on a PBMC aliquot measured the percentage of naive CD45RAhigh/CD27high T cells. Library generation was performed with 5' RACE. The data were produced on an Illumina HiSeq 2500. The second PCR ran for roughly 6 to 11 cycles and used a J-beta primer mix along with a sample-barcoded 5' primer. A unique molecular identifier was introduced onto each TCR beta cDNA molecule by a template-switch 5' adaptor carrying 12 random nucleotides. Each sample yielded at least 2.5 million CDR3-containing paired-end reads. First-strand cDNA synthesis was performed from all RNA using the Mint cDNA synthesis kit, with priming by a TRBC-specific oligonucleotide. Following uracil-DNA glycosylase treatment, all cDNA underwent a first 18-cycle PCR with the universal primers M1SS and BC2_uni_R. On the study's bioinformatics: For normalization, 1 million high-quality reads were randomly selected from each sample, with every read carrying a distinct molecular identifier. Instead of being binned into consensus sequences, reads that shared molecular identifiers were thrown out. CDR3 identification, clonotype clustering and error correction used MiTCR with a Q25 quality threshold and the strictest error-elimination algorithm. Lower-bound total TCR beta diversity was estimated with a nonparametric unseen species model using Euler transformation. TCRdb's own reprocessing of the public reads used fastp at Q25 and MiXCR and kept productive beta chains. Rows with a matching CDR3 protein are joined into one entry that keeps the most common DNA and genes. The V and J calls and clone size are TCRdb's, not the authors'. This sample is represented by about 670,000 distinct CDR3 sequences; roughly two fifths of them were singletons. The top ten constitute 25% to 30% of the sample.

Trimming leaves V shorter by 7 bases and J shorter by 1 base, with the junction holding 11 bases beyond the gene matches. The CDR3 contains 18 residues, cysteine and phenylalanine counted. CDR3 DNA only is kept here, 54 bases in frame from base 1. The germline V gene (reference sequence) specifies MNHEY as CDR1 and SMNVEV as CDR2. Sequencing was carried out using blood. The clonotype originates from a man older than 75 in good health. The V gene is TRBV27 and the J gene is TRBJ2-2; 11 middle bases align to TRBD2. The CDR3 protein is CASTLEASGRLNTGELFF. The sequenced DNA: TGTGCCAGCACCCTAGAGGCTAGCGGGAGGTTGAACACCGGGGAGCTGTTTTTT.